A selection of T cell receptor beta chains follows, all from one sample in a study of shared clonotypes between healthy human individuals. Libraries were prepared by immunoSEQ multiplex PCR; TCRdb keeps only in-frame clonotypes and omits some of them. The repertoire holds around 2,100,000 clones, less than 95% seen once, with 1% to 1.5% in the top ten. The sample was naive CD8+ T cells sorted from blood. These TCRs come from a man between 18 and 29 years old in good health. CDR3s include the opening cysteine and the closing phenylalanine or tryptophan. Each record gives: CDR3 protein, CDR3 DNA, CDR3 length, J gene, clone size, D gene, V gene. The D gene is left open where the match is weak. A clone size is listed for some rows: how often the clone was seen (once, few, many), or a class if it is expanded.

cdr3_aa: CAWSVGVEQYF
cdr3_nt: TGTGCCTGGAGTGTAGGAGTCGAGCAGTACTTC
cdr3_length: 11
j_call: TRBJ2-7
clone_size: .
d_call: .
v_call: TRBV30

cdr3_aa: CASSLRAFQETQYF
cdr3_nt: TGTGCCAGCAGTCTAAGGGCCTTTCAGGAGACCCAGTACTTC
cdr3_length: 14
j_call: TRBJ2-5
clone_size: .
d_call: .
v_call: TRBV27

cdr3_aa: CASSDLDGVRGYTF
cdr3_nt: TGTGCCAGCAGCGACCTAGATGGCGTCCGCGGCTACACCTTC
cdr3_length: 14
j_call: TRBJ1-2
clone_size: .
d_call: .
v_call: TRBV7-2

cdr3_aa: CASSQRSVDEQFF
cdr3_nt: TGCGCCAGCAGCCAACGCAGTGTAGATGAGCAGTTCTTC
cdr3_length: 13
j_call: TRBJ2-1
clone_size: .
d_call: .
v_call: TRBV4-1

cdr3_aa: CASSPGLAGPSYEQYF
cdr3_nt: TGTGCCAGCAGCCCCGGACTCGCGGGGCCCTCCTACGAGCAGTACTTC
cdr3_length: 16
j_call: TRBJ2-7
clone_size: .
d_call: .
v_call: TRBV7-6

cdr3_aa: CASSLIQGKESYEQYF
cdr3_nt: TGTGCCAGCAGCCTTATACAGGGCAAAGAGTCCTACGAGCAGTACTTC
cdr3_length: 16
j_call: TRBJ2-7
clone_size: .
d_call: .
v_call: TRBV2

cdr3_aa: CASSREGGRITDTQYF
cdr3_nt: TGTGCCAGCAGCCGCGAGGGGGGCCGGATAACAGATACGCAGTATTTT
cdr3_length: 16
j_call: TRBJ2-3
clone_size: .
d_call: .
v_call: TRBV11-2

cdr3_aa: CASSGQSTGIENGYTF
cdr3_nt: TGTGCCAGCAGCGGCCAGTCGACAGGGATTGAAAATGGCTACACCTTC
cdr3_length: 16
j_call: TRBJ1-2
clone_size: once
d_call: TRBD1
v_call: TRBV9

cdr3_aa: CATSMYRGSGDGYTF
cdr3_nt: TGTGCCACCAGCATGTACAGGGGAAGTGGAGATGGCTACACCTTC
cdr3_length: 15
j_call: TRBJ1-2
clone_size: .
d_call: TRBD1
v_call: TRBV15

cdr3_aa: CASSFGTSELNEQFF
cdr3_nt: TGTGCCAGCAGTTTCGGGACTAGCGAGCTCAATGAGCAGTTCTTC
cdr3_length: 15
j_call: TRBJ2-1
clone_size: few
d_call: TRBD2
v_call: TRBV27

cdr3_aa: CASSFTPEKLFF
cdr3_nt: TGTGCCAGCAGCTTCACCCCTGAAAAACTGTTTTTT
cdr3_length: 12
j_call: TRBJ1-4
clone_size: .
d_call: .
v_call: TRBV7-2

cdr3_aa: CASGDAIPPNTIYF
cdr3_nt: TGTGCCAGCGGGGACGCCATCCCCCCAAACACCATATATTTT
cdr3_length: 14
j_call: TRBJ1-3
clone_size: .
d_call: .
v_call: TRBV6-5

cdr3_aa: CASSLLQGGFYEQYF
cdr3_nt: TGTGCCAGCAGTTTATTGCAGGGGGGTTTCTACGAGCAGTACTTC
cdr3_length: 15
j_call: TRBJ2-7
clone_size: few
d_call: .
v_call: TRBV28

cdr3_aa: CAWGGQGYGYTF
cdr3_nt: TGTGCCTGGGGGGGGCAAGGCTATGGCTACACCTTC
cdr3_length: 12
j_call: TRBJ1-2
clone_size: once
d_call: .
v_call: TRBV28

cdr3_aa: CASSEGDSYEQYF
cdr3_nt: TGTGCCAGCAGCGAGGGGGATTCCTACGAGCAGTACTTC
cdr3_length: 13
j_call: TRBJ2-7
clone_size: .
d_call: .
v_call: TRBV13

cdr3_aa: CASSQDWGGTPNQPQHF
cdr3_nt: TGCGCCAGCAGCCAAGATTGGGGGGGAACCCCCAATCAGCCCCAGCATTTT
cdr3_length: 17
j_call: TRBJ1-5
clone_size: .
d_call: .
v_call: TRBV4-3

cdr3_aa: CASSPDGVPYEQYF
cdr3_nt: TGCGCCAGCAGCCCGGATGGTGTCCCCTACGAGCAGTACTTC
cdr3_length: 14
j_call: TRBJ2-7
clone_size: .
d_call: .
v_call: TRBV4-1

cdr3_aa: CASSLGSAGANVLTF
cdr3_nt: TGTGCCAGCAGCTTAGGATCCGCCGGGGCCAACGTCCTGACTTTC
cdr3_length: 15
j_call: TRBJ2-6
clone_size: .
d_call: .
v_call: TRBV13

cdr3_aa: CAWSSGTASTDTQYF
cdr3_nt: TGTGCCTGGAGTTCCGGGACAGCCAGCACAGATACGCAGTATTTT
cdr3_length: 15
j_call: TRBJ2-3
clone_size: .
d_call: TRBD1
v_call: TRBV30

cdr3_aa: CASSFGNYYNEQFF
cdr3_nt: TGTGCCAGCAGCTTTGGCAATTACTACAATGAGCAGTTCTTC
cdr3_length: 14
j_call: TRBJ2-1
clone_size: .
d_call: .
v_call: TRBV12-1

cdr3_aa: CASSQGASVGGAAPYGYTF
cdr3_nt: TGCGCCAGCAGCCAAGGAGCTTCCGTGGGGGGGGCCGCCCCGTATGGCTACACCTTC
cdr3_length: 19
j_call: TRBJ1-2
clone_size: once
d_call: .
v_call: TRBV4-3

cdr3_aa: CASSVGDAYEQYF
cdr3_nt: TGTGCCAGCAGTGTGGGGGACGCCTACGAGCAGTACTTC
cdr3_length: 13
j_call: TRBJ2-7
clone_size: .
d_call: .
v_call: TRBV27

cdr3_aa: CASSVVGAGAGETQYF
cdr3_nt: TGTGCCAGCAGCGTAGTAGGCGCGGGGGCAGGGGAGACCCAGTACTTC
cdr3_length: 16
j_call: TRBJ2-5
clone_size: .
d_call: .
v_call: TRBV9

cdr3_aa: CASSTISYEQYF
cdr3_nt: TGTGCCAGCAGCACCATTTCCTACGAGCAGTACTTC
cdr3_length: 12
j_call: TRBJ2-7
clone_size: .
d_call: .
v_call: TRBV7-9

cdr3_aa: CASSLTGFAGPYNEQFF
cdr3_nt: TGTGCCAGCAGTTTAACCGGCTTCGCGGGGCCCTACAATGAGCAGTTCTTC
cdr3_length: 17
j_call: TRBJ2-1
clone_size: once
d_call: .
v_call: TRBV27

cdr3_aa: CASSAKGTEAFF
cdr3_nt: TGTGCCAGCAGCGCGAAGGGTACTGAAGCTTTCTTT
cdr3_length: 12
j_call: TRBJ1-1
clone_size: .
d_call: .
v_call: TRBV5-4

cdr3_aa: CASSPTGSYEQYF
cdr3_nt: TGTGCCAGCAGTCCCACAGGGTCCTACGAGCAGTACTTC
cdr3_length: 13
j_call: TRBJ2-7
clone_size: .
d_call: .
v_call: TRBV27

cdr3_aa: CASSYSPGGESDEQYF
cdr3_nt: TGTGCCAGCAGTTACTCGCCGGGGGGCGAGTCGGACGAGCAGTACTTC
cdr3_length: 16
j_call: TRBJ2-7
clone_size: .
d_call: .
v_call: TRBV6-5

cdr3_aa: CAWSIQGWYTDTQYF
cdr3_nt: TGTGCCTGGAGTATACAGGGATGGTACACAGATACGCAGTATTTT
cdr3_length: 15
j_call: TRBJ2-3
clone_size: .
d_call: .
v_call: TRBV30

cdr3_aa: CASSPPGQGSYNEQFF
cdr3_nt: TGTGCCAGCTCACCTCCGGGACAGGGATCCTACAATGAGCAGTTCTTC
cdr3_length: 16
j_call: TRBJ2-1
clone_size: .
d_call: TRBD1
v_call: TRBV18

cdr3_aa: CASRSVTGYQPQHF
cdr3_nt: TGTGCCAGCAGATCCGTGACAGGTTATCAGCCCCAGCATTTT
cdr3_length: 14
j_call: TRBJ1-5
clone_size: .
d_call: .
v_call: TRBV28

cdr3_aa: CASSVEAGTGGSYEQYF
cdr3_nt: TGTGCCAGCAGCGTAGAGGCGGGGACAGGGGGCTCCTACGAGCAGTACTTC
cdr3_length: 17
j_call: TRBJ2-7
clone_size: once
d_call: TRBD1
v_call: TRBV9

cdr3_aa: CASSPGTGVYEQYF
cdr3_nt: TGTGCTAGCAGCCCCGGGACAGGGGTCTACGAGCAGTACTTC
cdr3_length: 14
j_call: TRBJ2-7
clone_size: .
d_call: TRBD1
v_call: TRBV7-7

cdr3_aa: CASSPTSTWNTIYF
cdr3_nt: TGCGCCAGCAGCCCAACATCCACTTGGAACACCATATATTTT
cdr3_length: 14
j_call: TRBJ1-3
clone_size: .
d_call: .
v_call: TRBV4-3

cdr3_aa: CAISDGIQVPGEKLFF
cdr3_nt: TGTGCCATCAGTGATGGGATACAGGTCCCAGGGGAAAAACTGTTTTTT
cdr3_length: 16
j_call: TRBJ1-4
clone_size: .
d_call: .
v_call: TRBV10-3

cdr3_aa: CASSLAAIVRETQYF
cdr3_nt: TGTGCCAGCAGCTTGGCAGCCATTGTAAGAGAGACCCAGTACTTC
cdr3_length: 15
j_call: TRBJ2-5
clone_size: .
d_call: .
v_call: TRBV7-8

cdr3_aa: CASSSRTGTIFFEQYF
cdr3_nt: TGTGCCAGCAGCTCCCGCACCGGGACGATTTTTTTCGAGCAGTACTTC
cdr3_length: 16
j_call: TRBJ2-7
clone_size: .
d_call: .
v_call: TRBV28

cdr3_aa: CASSLMTEEQFF
cdr3_nt: TGTGCCAGCAGCTTGATGACAGAAGAGCAGTTCTTC
cdr3_length: 12
j_call: TRBJ2-1
clone_size: .
d_call: .
v_call: TRBV5-4

cdr3_aa: CASSDRGGSDEQYF
cdr3_nt: TGTGCCAGCAGTGATCGAGGCGGATCGGACGAGCAGTACTTC
cdr3_length: 14
j_call: TRBJ2-7
clone_size: .
d_call: .
v_call: TRBV6-4

cdr3_aa: CASSRDRASTDTQYF
cdr3_nt: TGTGCCAGCAGCCGAGACCGGGCAAGCACAGATACGCAGTATTTT
cdr3_length: 15
j_call: TRBJ2-3
clone_size: .
d_call: .
v_call: TRBV7-9

cdr3_aa: CASSLAGTFNYGYTF
cdr3_nt: TGTGCCAGCAGCCTAGCCGGGACATTCAACTATGGCTACACCTTC
cdr3_length: 15
j_call: TRBJ1-2
clone_size: .
d_call: .
v_call: TRBV9

cdr3_aa: CASSFLDPDTQYF
cdr3_nt: TGTGCCAGCAGTTTCTTAGACCCAGATACGCAGTATTTT
cdr3_length: 13
j_call: TRBJ2-3
clone_size: .
d_call: .
v_call: TRBV6-6

cdr3_aa: CASSPRLLNTEAFF
cdr3_nt: TGTGCCAGCAGCCCAAGACTTTTGAACACTGAAGCTTTCTTT
cdr3_length: 14
j_call: TRBJ1-1
clone_size: .
d_call: .
v_call: TRBV6-5

cdr3_aa: CSVEDQGGAFF
cdr3_nt: TGCAGCGTTGAAGATCAGGGAGGAGCTTTCTTT
cdr3_length: 11
j_call: TRBJ1-1
clone_size: .
d_call: .
v_call: TRBV29-1

cdr3_aa: CASSQDGQAPDEAFF
cdr3_nt: TGCGCCAGCAGCCAAGATGGACAGGCCCCGGACGAAGCTTTCTTT
cdr3_length: 15
j_call: TRBJ1-1
clone_size: once
d_call: TRBD1
v_call: TRBV4-1

cdr3_aa: CASRGGYGAKNIQYF
cdr3_nt: TGTGCCAGCCGTGGGGGATATGGAGCCAAAAACATTCAGTACTTC
cdr3_length: 15
j_call: TRBJ2-4
clone_size: .
d_call: .
v_call: TRBV27

cdr3_aa: CSVMTGTYEQYF
cdr3_nt: TGCAGCGTTATGACAGGTACCTACGAGCAGTACTTC
cdr3_length: 12
j_call: TRBJ2-7
clone_size: .
d_call: .
v_call: TRBV29-1

cdr3_aa: CASSLVPGGPENEQFF
cdr3_nt: TGTGCCAGCAGCTTAGTGCCGGGAGGGCCTGAGAATGAGCAGTTCTTC
cdr3_length: 16
j_call: TRBJ2-1
clone_size: .
d_call: TRBD2
v_call: TRBV7-2

cdr3_aa: CASSTLTGLPDTQYF
cdr3_nt: TGTGCCAGCAGCACCCTGACAGGGTTGCCAGATACGCAGTATTTT
cdr3_length: 15
j_call: TRBJ2-3
clone_size: .
d_call: TRBD1
v_call: TRBV7-2

cdr3_aa: CASSHRTHVNEQFF
cdr3_nt: TGTGCCAGCAGTCATAGGACCCACGTCAATGAGCAGTTCTTC
cdr3_length: 14
j_call: TRBJ2-1
clone_size: .
d_call: .
v_call: TRBV6-1

cdr3_aa: CASSQGGTAYNEQFF
cdr3_nt: TGTGCCAGCTCGCAGGGAGGGACCGCCTACAATGAGCAGTTCTTC
cdr3_length: 15
j_call: TRBJ2-1
clone_size: .
d_call: TRBD2
v_call: TRBV5-6

cdr3_aa: CASSAADEKLFF
cdr3_nt: TGTGCCAGCAGCGCGGCAGATGAAAAACTGTTTTTT
cdr3_length: 12
j_call: TRBJ1-4
clone_size: .
d_call: .
v_call: TRBV7-8

cdr3_aa: CASSARLLGAQETQYF
cdr3_nt: TGTGCCAGCAGCGCCAGGCTCTTGGGGGCCCAAGAGACCCAGTACTTC
cdr3_length: 16
j_call: TRBJ2-5
clone_size: .
d_call: .
v_call: TRBV13

cdr3_aa: CASSVTGYEQYF
cdr3_nt: TGTGCCAGCAGTGTTACAGGGTACGAGCAGTACTTC
cdr3_length: 12
j_call: TRBJ2-7
clone_size: .
d_call: .
v_call: TRBV25-1

cdr3_aa: CASNLAGAPLSEQFF
cdr3_nt: TGTGCCAGCAATCTGGCGGGGGCCCCCCTCAGTGAGCAGTTCTTC
cdr3_length: 15
j_call: TRBJ2-1
clone_size: .
d_call: .
v_call: TRBV27